The rows below give T cell receptor beta chains drawn from one sample of a study of identical twins. Each CDR3 protein gets one entry after TCRdb re-called the 5' RACE reads with MiXCR. The sample has hundreds of thousands of distinct CDR3 sequences, 8.5% to 9% seen once. These same data were also listed under a study on yellow fever vaccine responses in identical twins.

The sample comprised PBMCs. These receptors all stem from a woman in her late teens or twenties in good health. CDR3s include the opening cysteine and the closing phenylalanine or tryptophan. The D gene is left open where the match is weak. The size of a clone is reported for some rows only, either as once, few or many, or as a class for expanded clones.

CDR3nt	CDR3aa	j_gene	v_gene	d_gene	abundance
TGTGCCAGCAGCTTAGAGAGATACAGGGCTCCCTCTGGCTACACCTTC	CASSLERYRAPSGYTF	TRBJ1-2	TRBV7-8	NA	few
TGTGCCAGCAGCTTAGGCGATGGGATTACTAGCACAGATACGCAGTATTTT	CASSLGDGITSTDTQYF	TRBJ2-3	TRBV7-2	NA	NA
TGTGCCAGCAGTTTATACGGGACCACCTACACCGGGGAGCTGTTTTTT	CASSLYGTTYTGELFF	TRBJ2-2	TRBV28	NA	NA
TGTGCCAGCAGCAAAGCTCCTAGCATTCCCTCCAATGAGCAGTTCTTC	CASSKAPSIPSNEQFF	TRBJ2-1	TRBV21-1	NA	NA
TGTGCCAGCAGTTTCTCTTTCTGGGAGCTGTTTTTT	CASSFSFWELFF	TRBJ2-2	TRBV12-3/TRBV12-4	NA	NA
TGTGCCACCAGCACCGGGGACGGTACTAATGAAAAACTGTTTTTT	CATSTGDGTNEKLFF	TRBJ1-4	TRBV15	NA	many
TGTGCCAGCAGTACAGGGATTATGCACGAGCAGTACTTC	CASSTGIMHEQYF	TRBJ2-7	TRBV12-3/TRBV12-4	NA	few
TGTGCCAGCAGTCTCCCGGGACAGGGTGGGAACGAGCAGTACTTC	CASSLPGQGGNEQYF	TRBJ2-7	TRBV12-3/TRBV12-4	TRBD1	many
TGCGCCAGCAGCGGAGGCGGGACTAGCGGGTCCACAGATACGCAGTATTTT	CASSGGGTSGSTDTQYF	TRBJ2-3	TRBV10-2	TRBD2	few
TGCAGCGTTGGGGGACTAGCGGGAGGCACAGATACGCAGTATTTT	CSVGGLAGGTDTQYF	TRBJ2-3	TRBV29-1	TRBD2	few
TGTGCCAGCAGCTACCCGACTGGAAACACCATATATTTT	CASSYPTGNTIYF	TRBJ1-3	TRBV7-9	NA	NA
TGCGCCAGCAGCCAATACTGGGGGGCTCAAGAGACCCAGTACTTC	CASSQYWGAQETQYF	TRBJ2-5	TRBV4-1	NA	NA
TGTGCCAGCAGTGGTGTGAGGGGGCCGCCCTTATACAATGAGCAGTTCTTC	CASSGVRGPPLYNEQFF	TRBJ2-1	TRBV2	TRBD1	NA
TGTGCCAGCAGCCGGAGTAGGGGGCAATACGAGCAGTACTTC	CASSRSRGQYEQYF	TRBJ2-7	TRBV7-2	TRBD1	NA
TGCAGTGCTAGAGGTGGGGACCACTCCTACGAGCAGTACTTC	CSARGGDHSYEQYF	TRBJ2-7	TRBV20-1	NA	many
TGTGCCAGCAGCTACCTAGCGGGTACCCAAGAGACCCAGTACTTC	CASSYLAGTQETQYF	TRBJ2-5	TRBV7-8	TRBD2	NA
TGTGCCAGCAGGACTAGCGGGGTAACAGATACGCAGTATTTT	CASRTSGVTDTQYF	TRBJ2-3	TRBV27	TRBD2	many
TGCAGCGTTGTGGTCGGAGGGAGCGGTGAAGCTTTCTTT	CSVVVGGSGEAFF	TRBJ1-1	TRBV29-1	NA	few
TGCAGTGCTGTGAGCGGGGGGGCCGTAGATACGCAGTATTTT	CSAVSGGAVDTQYF	TRBJ2-3	TRBV20-1	TRBD2	many
TGTGCCAGCAGTGGGCAACCATTTTACAATGAGCAGTTCTTC	CASSGQPFYNEQFF	TRBJ2-1	TRBV2	NA	few
TGCAGCGTGAGGGGAGGGGAAGGCACCGGGGAGCTGTTTTTT	CSVRGGEGTGELFF	TRBJ2-2	TRBV29-1	TRBD2	NA
TGCAGTGCTTCGGGGACTAGCGGACCCGAGGGGAATGAGCAGTTCTTC	CSASGTSGPEGNEQFF	TRBJ2-1	TRBV20-1	TRBD2	few
TGTGCCAGCAGTCCCGGGACTAGCGGGAGGAAAAATGAGCAGTTCTTC	CASSPGTSGRKNEQFF	TRBJ2-1	TRBV6-1	TRBD2	few
TGTGCCACTTCGTTAGAGGGAAAAGAGACCCAGTACTTC	CATSLEGKETQYF	TRBJ2-5	TRBV10-3	NA	many
TGTGCCAGCAGCCCCGTGGGGGCAGGGCCCTACGAGCAGTACTTC	CASSPVGAGPYEQYF	TRBJ2-7	TRBV3-1	NA	NA
TGTGCCAGCAGTGCCTACCTGGGACGGCAAGAGACCCAGTACTTC	CASSAYLGRQETQYF	TRBJ2-5	TRBV28	NA	NA
TGTGCCAGCCAGGCTGGCAGGGTAGGGAATGAGCAGTTCTTC	CASQAGRVGNEQFF	TRBJ2-1	TRBV12-3/TRBV12-4	NA	many
TGCAGCGTCCAGGGACAGGGAGGCCACGAGCAGTACTTC	CSVQGQGGHEQYF	TRBJ2-7	TRBV29-1	TRBD1	many
TGTGCCTGCAGACGGACTAGCGGGGTCTCTGGTGGGGCCAACGTCCTGACTTTC	CACRRTSGVSGGANVLTF	TRBJ2-6	TRBV2	TRBD2	NA
TGTGCCAGCAGTTTCCGGGGACTCGGACAGGCACGAGAGACCCAGTACTTC	CASSFRGLGQARETQYF	TRBJ2-5	TRBV12-3/TRBV12-4	NA	few
TGCGCCAGCAGCAAGCAGGGAGTAGCGGGGGGCCAATATAGCACAGATACGCAGTATTTT	CASSKQGVAGGQYSTDTQYF	TRBJ2-3	TRBV5-1	TRBD2	NA
TGTGCCAGCAGCCGGGCGGGGATTGAGGAGACCCAGTACTTC	CASSRAGIEETQYF	TRBJ2-5	TRBV28	NA	NA
TGCGCCAGCAGTGAGTCCCGGGACGAGCAGTACTTC	CASSESRDEQYF	TRBJ2-7	TRBV25-1	NA	many
TGTGCCAGCAGTTTAGGGGACAGTAAAGATCAGCCCCAGCATTTT	CASSLGDSKDQPQHF	TRBJ1-5	TRBV12-3/TRBV12-4	TRBD1	few
TGCGCCAGCAGCCAAGATCAGGGATCCATGACGGGCTACACCTTC	CASSQDQGSMTGYTF	TRBJ1-2	TRBV4-3	NA	many
TGCAGTGCTAGAAGACGGCTAGCTAACTATGGCTACACCTTC	CSARRRLANYGYTF	TRBJ1-2	TRBV20-1	NA	many
TGTGCCAGCAGCCTTCAAAGGGCTGGCGATGAGCAGTTCTTC	CASSLQRAGDEQFF	TRBJ2-1	TRBV7-2	NA	NA
TGCAGTGCTAGTAAAGGGGGGAGACAGTTCTTC	CSASKGGRQFF	TRBJ2-1	TRBV20-1	NA	few
TGTGCCAGCAGCTCCAGTCGTTTGGAGCAGTACTTC	CASSSSRLEQYF	TRBJ2-7	TRBV9	NA	NA
TGTGCCAGCAGTACGACAGGGGTGAACACTGAAGCTTTCTTT	CASSTTGVNTEAFF	TRBJ1-1	TRBV6-1	TRBD1	many
TGTGCCAGCAGTTTAATCGGGGGGACTGAAGCTTTCTTT	CASSLIGGTEAFF	TRBJ1-1	TRBV12-3/TRBV12-4	NA	many
TGTGCCAGCAGTTACTCGGGCGTCAATGAGCAGTTCTTC	CASSYSGVNEQFF	TRBJ2-1	TRBV6-5	NA	few
TGTGCCAGCAGCCGAGCAGGTGGGAACACTGAAGCTTTCTTT	CASSRAGGNTEAFF	TRBJ1-1	TRBV5-6	NA	many
TGCAGTACGAGCGGGAAGAGCACAGATACGCAGTATTTT	CSTSGKSTDTQYF	TRBJ2-3	TRBV20-1	TRBD2	many
TGTGCCAGCAGTTACGGCTGGGGCCGCGAGCAGTACTTC	CASSYGWGREQYF	TRBJ2-7	TRBV6-2/TRBV6-3	NA	few
TGTGCCAGCAGCCGGTCGGGGACAGGGGGCTGGACTGAAGCTTTCTTT	CASSRSGTGGWTEAFF	TRBJ1-1	TRBV12-3/TRBV12-4	TRBD1	few
TGCGCCAGCAAGGAGCGCAACTCCTACGAGCAGTACTTC	CASKERNSYEQYF	TRBJ2-7	TRBV5-1	NA	NA
TGTGCCAGCAGCTTGTGGGTAGCAGATATCACAGATACGCAGTATTTT	CASSLWVADITDTQYF	TRBJ2-3	TRBV7-9	NA	NA
TGCAGTGCTAGAGATCTCGGAGAGACCCAGTACTTC	CSARDLGETQYF	TRBJ2-5	TRBV20-1	NA	few
TGTGCCAGCAGCTACCCCGCCGCGAGTTTGCGCGACATTCAGTACTTC	CASSYPAASLRDIQYF	TRBJ2-4	TRBV7-9	NA	many
TGCAGTGCTAGAGTCCTACAGGGTCAGCCCCAGCATTTT	CSARVLQGQPQHF	TRBJ1-5	TRBV20-1	NA	NA
TGTGCCAGCATCGTGACAAAGTCGTTCCACGAGCAGTACTTC	CASIVTKSFHEQYF	TRBJ2-7	TRBV21-1	NA	many
TGTGCCAGCAGACGAGCTGGGACTAGCTTCTGGGAGCAGTTCTTC	CASRRAGTSFWEQFF	TRBJ2-1	TRBV6-2/TRBV6-3	TRBD2	NA